This T cell receptor (beta chain) was retrieved from a study of kidney transplant recipient with SARS-CoV-2 infection. The junction had 13 bases not matched to a gene; V was cut back by 6 bases and J by 7 bases. Germline loops: CDR1 MNHEY, CDR2 SVGAGI. The CDR3 has 16 residues. MiXCR, applied by TCRdb to the reads, yields one record per CDR3 protein. The repertoire holds 200,000 to 250,000 distinct CDR3 sequences, with under 30% as singletons. This clonotype occurred many times. The clonotype was recovered from a male patient in his thirties who had COVID-19 and was a kidney transplant recipient. Part of the T cells may come from the graft donor. The material was a blood sample, obtained at baseline and between days 110 and 120 from a kidney transplant recipient. The chain couples TRBV6-5 to TRBJ2-2; 8 bases match TRBD2. The CDR3 nucleotides read TGTGCCAGCAGCCCTTTCAGTTTAGGGACTAGCGGGGAGCTGTTTTTT. Translated: CASSPFSLGTSGELFF.